The clone carrying this T cell receptor (beta chain) was recorded a few times. Its target is unknown. The sample is drawn from a study of T cell repertoires in cytomegalovirus infection. The overall study: Signatures in public TCR beta sequences pointed to both CMV infection and matching HLA type.

The germline V gene has CDR1 SGHTA and CDR2 FQGNSA. The CDR3 contains 14 residues. The V end was cut by 2 bases, the J end by 4 bases, with 12 bases between. Whole-study findings and limits: Dominating the ex vivo response were HLA-C-restricted CMV-specific TCR beta clonotypes. Carriers of CMV and the relevant HLA type were discriminated by public TCR beta frequency.

MiXCR, applied by TCRdb to the reads, yields one record per CDR3 protein. Among 150,000 to 200,000 distinct CDR3 sequences, approximately 30% were seen once, and the ten largest hold roughly 31%. The rearrangement uses TRBV7-2 and TRBJ2-7, with no clear D. Sequencing was carried out using PBMCs. The TCR was taken from a human donor in good health (CMV status not recorded). Some clones in this sample may be carry-over from other donors' samples. CDR3 residues: CASSLSFSGYEQYF. The CDR3 DNA is TGTGCCAGCAGCTTATCTTTCTCCGGGTACGAGCAGTACTTC.